The clone carrying this T cell receptor (beta chain) was detected only a few times. Germline-derived CDR1 and CDR2 are KGHSH and LQKENI. The CDR3 has 17 amino acids. V trimming: 3 bases; J trimming: 7 bases; junction bases outside the gene matches: 9. These data belong to a study of blood T cell repertoires in COVID-19. Study summary: COVID-19 samples from acute and convalescent phases originated in the United States, Italy and Spain. PBMCs, B-cell-depleted T cells, or T cells provided the cDNA or gDNA that made up the material.

In the original processing: From reference gene primer amplification, estimates of nucleated cell counts were derived. Libraries were prepared by immunoSEQ multiplex PCR; TCRdb keeps only in-frame clonotypes and omits some of them. The DNA was the basis for D and trimming; V, J and clone size are from that table. Counted here are approximately 530,000 clones, about 89% occurring once; the ten biggest clones make up roughly 7.3%. Seattle patient enrollment occurred during active infection, with longitudinal follow-up thereafter. Sequencing was carried out using peripheral blood. The source of this sequence is a woman between 45 and 60 years old with COVID-19, enrolled during active disease. This chain links TRBV18 with TRBJ1-6, with 10 bases matching TRBD1. The CDR3 DNA reads TGTGCCAGCTCACCCCTAAGGACAGGGGGTGGAAATTCACCCCTCCACTTT. This translates into CASSPLRTGGGNSPLHF.